The rows below give T cell receptor beta chains drawn from one sample of a study of glioma-infiltrating T cells. TCRdb itself ran the multiplex PCR reads through MiXCR, one entry per CDR3 protein. The top ten hold about 11% of the sample, which has about 380,000 distinct CDR3 sequences, roughly two fifths seen once. Sequenced input: glioma tissue, nonneoplastic brain tissue, or PBMCs (not recorded which). These receptor sequences come from a human donor with low-grade glioma or glioblastoma, undergoing nonglioma brain surgery, or in good health (not recorded which). Each CDR3 is given with its conserved first and last residue. The D gene is left open where the match is weak. Size is stated for part of the rows, as once, few or many counts, or as a class when the clone is expanded.

d_call: -
clone_size: -
v_call: TRBV7-8
j_call: TRBJ2-1
cdr3_aa: CASSLGLNEQSF
cdr3_nt: TGTGCCAGCAGCCTTGGACTCAATGAGCAGTCCTTC

d_call: -
clone_size: -
v_call: TRBV5-6
j_call: TRBJ1-1
cdr3_aa: CASSLTSGSYAFF
cdr3_nt: TGTGCCAGCAGCTTGACCTCAGGATCGTACGCTTTCTTT

d_call: TRBD2
clone_size: -
v_call: TRBV3-1
j_call: TRBJ2-2
cdr3_aa: CASRLAGEETGELFF
cdr3_nt: TGTGCCAGCAGACTAGCGGGAGAGGAGACCGGGGAGCTGTTTTTT

d_call: TRBD1
clone_size: many
v_call: TRBV6-2/TRBV6-3
j_call: TRBJ2-1
cdr3_aa: CASSYLLPGQSSYNEQFF
cdr3_nt: TGTGCCAGCAGTTACCTTCTTCCGGGACAGAGCTCCTACAATGAGCAGTTCTTC

d_call: -
clone_size: -
v_call: TRBV7-2
j_call: TRBJ2-7
cdr3_aa: CASSSTKGYEQYF
cdr3_nt: TGTGCCAGCAGCTCGACTAAAGGCTACGAGCAGTACTTC

d_call: TRBD2
clone_size: -
v_call: TRBV25-1
j_call: TRBJ2-3
cdr3_aa: CASSDSVTLAGEDTQYF
cdr3_nt: TGTGCCAGCAGTGACTCCGTCACGCTAGCGGGAGAGGATACGCAGTATTTT

d_call: -
clone_size: many
v_call: TRBV7-2
j_call: TRBJ1-1
cdr3_aa: CASSLGYRDTEAFF
cdr3_nt: TGTGCCAGCAGCTTAGGATACAGGGACACTGAAGCTTTCTTT

d_call: TRBD1
clone_size: -
v_call: TRBV28
j_call: TRBJ1-1
cdr3_aa: CASRHRGQDTEAFF
cdr3_nt: TGTGCCAGCCGTCACAGGGGGCAGGACACTGAAGCTTTCTTT

d_call: TRBD1
clone_size: -
v_call: TRBV20-1
j_call: TRBJ1-1
cdr3_aa: CSAQRQGWGTEVFF
cdr3_nt: TGCAGTGCTCAGAGACAGGGGTGGGGCACTGAAGTTTTCTTT

d_call: -
clone_size: few
v_call: TRBV28
j_call: TRBJ1-5
cdr3_aa: CASSLRVGLRRFLSQPQHF
cdr3_nt: TGTGCCAGCAGTTTAAGGGTCGGGTTGCGACGGTTTCTTAGTCAGCCCCAGCATTTT

d_call: -
clone_size: few
v_call: TRBV15
j_call: TRBJ1-2
cdr3_aa: CATSNPSWGDYGYTF
cdr3_nt: TGTGCCACCAGCAACCCCTCATGGGGGGACTATGGCTACACCTTC

d_call: TRBD1
clone_size: few
v_call: TRBV15
j_call: TRBJ2-6
cdr3_aa: CATSRRDRMSGANVLTF
cdr3_nt: TGTGCCACCAGCAGGAGGGACAGGATGTCTGGGGCCAACGTCCTGACTTTC

d_call: TRBD2
clone_size: few
v_call: TRBV7-9
j_call: TRBJ2-3
cdr3_aa: CASSWTREAGDTQYF
cdr3_nt: TGTGCCAGCAGCTGGACGCGGGAGGCCGGAGATACGCAGTATTTT

d_call: -
clone_size: few
v_call: TRBV12-3/TRBV12-4
j_call: TRBJ1-5
cdr3_aa: CASSPASDQPQHF
cdr3_nt: TGTGCCAGCAGTCCTGCTTCTGATCAGCCCCAGCATTTT

d_call: -
clone_size: once
v_call: TRBV4-1
j_call: TRBJ2-7
cdr3_aa: CASSHWGSYEQYF
cdr3_nt: TGCGCCAGCAGCCATTGGGGCTCCTACGAGCAGTACTTC

d_call: TRBD1
clone_size: few
v_call: TRBV28
j_call: TRBJ2-7
cdr3_aa: CASRPPDRGYYEQYF
cdr3_nt: TGTGCCAGCAGACCCCCCGACAGGGGGTACTACGAGCAGTACTTC

d_call: TRBD1
clone_size: few
v_call: TRBV28
j_call: TRBJ2-7
cdr3_aa: CASSLEGDRGEYYEQYF
cdr3_nt: TGTGCCAGCAGTTTAGAGGGGGACAGGGGCGAGTATTACGAGCAGTACTTC

d_call: TRBD2
clone_size: -
v_call: TRBV20-1
j_call: TRBJ2-7
cdr3_aa: CSATNGLASYEQYF
cdr3_nt: TGCAGTGCTACAAACGGACTAGCGAGCTACGAGCAGTACTTC

d_call: -
clone_size: once
v_call: TRBV5-6
j_call: TRBJ2-4
cdr3_aa: CASSLGGIGFQYF
cdr3_nt: TGTGCCAGCAGCTTAGGTGGAATCGGCTTTCAGTACTTC

d_call: -
clone_size: many
v_call: TRBV28
j_call: TRBJ2-3
cdr3_aa: CASSFLRASTDTQYF
cdr3_nt: TGTGCCAGCAGTTTCCTCCGGGCCAGCACAGATACGCAGTATTTT

d_call: -
clone_size: -
v_call: TRBV20-1
j_call: TRBJ1-5
cdr3_aa: CSAGGGNQPQHF
cdr3_nt: TGCAGTGCTGGTGGAGGCAATCAGCCCCAGCATTTT

d_call: -
clone_size: many
v_call: TRBV28
j_call: TRBJ1-5
cdr3_aa: CASVVGGGNQPQHF
cdr3_nt: TGTGCCAGCGTCGTAGGAGGTGGCAATCAGCCCCAGCATTTT

d_call: TRBD2
clone_size: many
v_call: TRBV27
j_call: TRBJ2-5
cdr3_aa: CASSLTRPTRAGGPQETQYF
cdr3_nt: TGTGCCAGCAGTTTAACGCGTCCCACCCGAGCGGGAGGGCCCCAAGAGACCCAGTACTTC

d_call: -
clone_size: once
v_call: TRBV20-1
j_call: TRBJ2-1
cdr3_aa: CSASKTYRDVVRNEQFF
cdr3_nt: TGCAGTGCTAGTAAGACTTACCGGGACGTTGTCCGCAATGAGCAGTTCTTT

d_call: -
clone_size: many
v_call: TRBV6-1
j_call: TRBJ1-1
cdr3_aa: CASSLLGENTEAFF
cdr3_nt: TGTGCCAGCAGTCTCCTAGGGGAGAACACTGAAGCTTTCTTT

d_call: -
clone_size: -
v_call: TRBV5-1
j_call: TRBJ2-6
cdr3_aa: CASRSVTGANVLTF
cdr3_nt: TGCGCCAGCAGATCGGTAACCGGGGCCAACGTCCTGACTTTC

d_call: -
clone_size: few
v_call: TRBV6-1
j_call: TRBJ2-1
cdr3_aa: CASSQRHITWNEQFF
cdr3_nt: TGTGCCAGCAGTCAAAGACATATAACCTGGAATGAGCAGTTCTTC

d_call: -
clone_size: few
v_call: TRBV28
j_call: TRBJ1-2
cdr3_aa: CASSPTGTHYGYTF
cdr3_nt: TGTGCCAGCAGTCCCACAGGGACTCACTATGGCTACACCTTC

d_call: TRBD1
clone_size: -
v_call: TRBV7-9
j_call: TRBJ2-7
cdr3_aa: CASSDIGQGGISYEQYF
cdr3_nt: TGTGCCAGCAGCGACATTGGACAGGGGGGGATCTCCTACGAGCAGTACTTC

d_call: -
clone_size: -
v_call: TRBV6-9
j_call: TRBJ2-2
cdr3_aa: CASSSSAGAGTGELFF
cdr3_nt: TGTGCCAGCAGTTCTTCAGCAGGGGCGGGCACCGGGGAGCTGTTTTTT

d_call: -
clone_size: many
v_call: TRBV24-1
j_call: TRBJ2-3
cdr3_aa: CATSDARTEGDTQYF
cdr3_nt: TGTGCCACCAGTGATGCACGGACCGAGGGAGATACGCAGTATTTT

d_call: TRBD1
clone_size: -
v_call: TRBV12-3/TRBV12-4
j_call: TRBJ2-1
cdr3_aa: CASRPGTAYNEQFF
cdr3_nt: TGTGCCAGCAGGCCCGGGACAGCTTACAATGAGCAGTTCTTC

d_call: TRBD2
clone_size: -
v_call: TRBV11-2
j_call: TRBJ2-3
cdr3_aa: CASSAGGRTRSTDTQYF
cdr3_nt: TGTGCCAGCAGCGCGGGAGGGCGGACACGTAGCACAGATACGCAGTATTTT

d_call: TRBD1
clone_size: many
v_call: TRBV25-1
j_call: TRBJ1-6
cdr3_aa: CASNRDSYSPLHF
cdr3_nt: TGTGCCAGCAACCGGGACAGCTACTCACCCCTCCACTTT

d_call: -
clone_size: -
v_call: TRBV2
j_call: TRBJ2-1
cdr3_aa: CAKRQGGNEQFF
cdr3_nt: TGTGCCAAGAGACAAGGGGGAAATGAGCAGTTCTTC

d_call: -
clone_size: -
v_call: TRBV28
j_call: TRBJ2-5
cdr3_aa: CASSPGQTGETQYF
cdr3_nt: TGTGCCAGCAGCCCCGGTCAAACGGGTGAGACCCAGTACTTC

d_call: -
clone_size: few
v_call: TRBV19
j_call: TRBJ1-5
cdr3_aa: CASSARAGVGGQPQHF
cdr3_nt: TGTGCCAGTAGTGCCCGCGCGGGCGTAGGGGGACAGCCCCAGCATTTT

d_call: -
clone_size: -
v_call: TRBV20-1
j_call: TRBJ2-7
cdr3_aa: CSASPGSFSYEQYF
cdr3_nt: TGCAGTGCTAGCCCCGGGAGCTTCTCCTACGAGCAGTACTTC

d_call: TRBD2
clone_size: -
v_call: TRBV7-2
j_call: TRBJ2-5
cdr3_aa: CASSHGGASGNVGETQYF
cdr3_nt: TGTGCCAGCAGCCACGGGGGGGCTAGCGGGAACGTTGGCGAGACCCAGTACTTC

d_call: TRBD1
clone_size: -
v_call: TRBV6-2/TRBV6-3
j_call: TRBJ1-1
cdr3_aa: CASSSYRGSNTEALF
cdr3_nt: TGTGCCAGCAGTTCCTACAGGGGATCGAACACTGAAGCTCTCTTT

d_call: TRBD1
clone_size: many
v_call: TRBV6-1
j_call: TRBJ1-2
cdr3_aa: CASRLTGLLGYTF
cdr3_nt: TGTGCCAGCAGGTTGACAGGGCTCTTGGGCTACACCTTC

d_call: TRBD1
clone_size: -
v_call: TRBV19
j_call: TRBJ1-2
cdr3_aa: CASSIWTGNGYTF
cdr3_nt: TGTGCCAGTAGTATATGGACAGGGAATGGCTACACCTTC

d_call: -
clone_size: few
v_call: TRBV12-3/TRBV12-4
j_call: TRBJ1-5
cdr3_aa: CASRKGGQPQHF
cdr3_nt: TGTGCCAGCAGGAAGGGGGGTCAGCCCCAGCATTTT

d_call: TRBD2
clone_size: few
v_call: TRBV24-1
j_call: TRBJ2-1
cdr3_aa: CATSDQAGGPCEQFF
cdr3_nt: TGTGCCACCAGTGACCAAGCGGGAGGACCGTGTGAGCAGTTCTTC

d_call: -
clone_size: few
v_call: TRBV4-2
j_call: TRBJ2-1
cdr3_aa: CASSRDLSTGGEQFF
cdr3_nt: TGTGCCAGCAGTCGGGACCTCTCGACCGGCGGGGAGCAGTTCTTC

d_call: -
clone_size: few
v_call: TRBV28
j_call: TRBJ1-4
cdr3_aa: CASSPLQGLGGEKLFF
cdr3_nt: TGTGCCAGCAGTCCCCTTCAGGGGCTGGGTGGTGAAAAACTGTTTTTT

d_call: -
clone_size: many
v_call: TRBV27
j_call: TRBJ1-2
cdr3_aa: CASSSAGYYGYTF
cdr3_nt: TGTGCCAGCAGTTCGGCAGGGTACTATGGCTACACCTTC

d_call: -
clone_size: -
v_call: TRBV6-1
j_call: TRBJ1-1
cdr3_aa: CASSATGGSSEAFF
cdr3_nt: TGCGCCAGCAGTGCCACAGGAGGATCGTCTGAAGCTTTCTTT

d_call: -
clone_size: -
v_call: TRBV4-1
j_call: TRBJ2-7
cdr3_aa: CASSRLRDGVYEQYF
cdr3_nt: TGCGCCAGCAGCCGCTTAAGGGACGGCGTGTACGAGCAGTACTTC

d_call: -
clone_size: -
v_call: TRBV5-1
j_call: TRBJ2-7
cdr3_aa: CVSSFGGSSYEQYF
cdr3_nt: TGCGTATCAAGCTTTGGCGGGTCATCCTACGAGCAGTACTTC

d_call: TRBD2
clone_size: few
v_call: TRBV6-2/TRBV6-3
j_call: TRBJ2-1
cdr3_aa: CASRSSLLAGLHNEQFF
cdr3_nt: TGTGCCAGCCGGTCATCCCTGCTAGCGGGGCTTCACAATGAGCAGTTCTTC

d_call: -
clone_size: few
v_call: TRBV28
j_call: TRBJ1-1
cdr3_aa: CASSLLQFEAFF
cdr3_nt: TGTGCCAGCAGTCTCCTACAGTTTGAAGCTTTCTTT

d_call: -
clone_size: once
v_call: TRBV29-1
j_call: TRBJ2-1
cdr3_aa: CSAPEGNAYNEQFF
cdr3_nt: TGCAGCGCCCCCGAGGGTAATGCCTACAATGAGCAGTTCTTC